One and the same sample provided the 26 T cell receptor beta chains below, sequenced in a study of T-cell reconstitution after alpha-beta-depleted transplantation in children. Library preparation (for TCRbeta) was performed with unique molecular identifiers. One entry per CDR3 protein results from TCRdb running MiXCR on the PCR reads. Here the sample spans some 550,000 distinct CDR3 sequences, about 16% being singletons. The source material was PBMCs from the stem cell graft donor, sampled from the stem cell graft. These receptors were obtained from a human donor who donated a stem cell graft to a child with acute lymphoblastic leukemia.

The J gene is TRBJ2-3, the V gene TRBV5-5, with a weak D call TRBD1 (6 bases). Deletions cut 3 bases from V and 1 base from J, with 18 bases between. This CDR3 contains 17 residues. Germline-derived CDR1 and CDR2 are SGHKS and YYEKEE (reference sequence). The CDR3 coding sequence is TGTGCCAGCAGCTCCCCCCCGGGACATGGGGGCACAGATACGCAGTATTTT. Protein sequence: CASSSPPGHGGTDTQYF. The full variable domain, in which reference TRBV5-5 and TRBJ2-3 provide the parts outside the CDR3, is DAGVTQSPTHLIKTRGQQVTLRCSPISGHKSVSWYQQVLGQGPQFIFQYYEKEERGRGNFPDRFSARQFPNYSSELNVNALLLGDSALYLCASSSPPGHGGTDTQYFGPGTRLTVL.

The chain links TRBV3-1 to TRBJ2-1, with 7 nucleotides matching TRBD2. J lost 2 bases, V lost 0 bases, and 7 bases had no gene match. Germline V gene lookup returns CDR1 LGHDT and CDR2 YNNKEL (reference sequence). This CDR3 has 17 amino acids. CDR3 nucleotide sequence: TGTGCCAGCAGCCAAGATGACGGGAGGCCCGCCTACAATGAGCAGTTCTTC. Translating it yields CASSQDDGRPAYNEQFF.

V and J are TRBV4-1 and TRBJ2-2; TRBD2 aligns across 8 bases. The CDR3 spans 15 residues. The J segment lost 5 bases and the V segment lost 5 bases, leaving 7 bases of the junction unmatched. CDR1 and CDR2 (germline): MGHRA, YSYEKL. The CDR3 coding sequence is TGCGCCAGCAGCGTAAGCGGGAGTGTTACCGGGGAGCTGTTTTTT. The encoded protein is CASSVSGSVTGELFF.

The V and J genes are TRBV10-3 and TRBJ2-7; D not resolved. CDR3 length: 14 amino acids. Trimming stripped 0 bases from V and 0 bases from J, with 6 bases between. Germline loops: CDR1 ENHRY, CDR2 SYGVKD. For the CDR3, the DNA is TGTGCCATCAGTGAGTCGGTCGCCTCCTACGAGCAGTACTTC. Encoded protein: CAISESVASYEQYF.

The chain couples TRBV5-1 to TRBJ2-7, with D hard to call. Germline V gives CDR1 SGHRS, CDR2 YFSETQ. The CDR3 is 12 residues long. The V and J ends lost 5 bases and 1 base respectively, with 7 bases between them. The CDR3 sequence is CASRGKSYEQYF. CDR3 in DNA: TGCGCCAGCAGAGGGAAATCCTACGAGCAGTACTTC. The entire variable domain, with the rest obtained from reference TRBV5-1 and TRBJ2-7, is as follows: KAGVTQTPRYLIKTRGQQVTLSCSPISGHRSVSWYQQTPGQGLQFLFEYFSETQRNKGNFPGRFSGRQFSNSRSEMNVSTLELGDSALYLCASRGKSYEQYFGPGTRLTVT.

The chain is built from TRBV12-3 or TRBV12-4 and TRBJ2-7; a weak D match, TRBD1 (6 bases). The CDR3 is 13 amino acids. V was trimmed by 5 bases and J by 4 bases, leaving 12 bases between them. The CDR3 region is CASSPHRVYEQYF. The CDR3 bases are TGTGCCAGCAGTCCGCACAGGGTTTACGAGCAGTACTTC.

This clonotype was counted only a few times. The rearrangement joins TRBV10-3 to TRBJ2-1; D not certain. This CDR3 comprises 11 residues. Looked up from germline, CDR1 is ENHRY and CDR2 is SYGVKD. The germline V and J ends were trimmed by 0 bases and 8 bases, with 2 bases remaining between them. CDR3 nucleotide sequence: TGTGCCATCAGTGAGTCCTATGAGCAGTTCTTC. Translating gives CAISESYEQFF.

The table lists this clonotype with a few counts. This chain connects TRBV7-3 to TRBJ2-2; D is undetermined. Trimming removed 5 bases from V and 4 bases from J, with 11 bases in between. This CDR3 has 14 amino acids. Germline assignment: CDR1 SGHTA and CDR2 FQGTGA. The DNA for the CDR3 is TGTGCCAGCAGCCGATCGCACAGCACCGGGGAGCTGTTTTTT. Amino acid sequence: CASSRSHSTGELFF.

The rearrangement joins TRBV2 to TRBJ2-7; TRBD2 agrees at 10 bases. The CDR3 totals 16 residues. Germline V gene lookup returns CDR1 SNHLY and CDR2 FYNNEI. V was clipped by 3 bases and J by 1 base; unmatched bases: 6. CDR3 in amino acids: CASSEPTAGGSYEQYF. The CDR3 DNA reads TGTGCCAGCAGTGAGCCCACAGCGGGAGGGTCCTACGAGCAGTACTTC.

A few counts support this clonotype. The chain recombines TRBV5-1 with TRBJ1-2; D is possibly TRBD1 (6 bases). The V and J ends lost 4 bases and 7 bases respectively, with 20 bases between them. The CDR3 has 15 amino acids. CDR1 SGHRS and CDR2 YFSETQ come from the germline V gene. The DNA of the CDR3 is TGCGCCAGCAGCCTGCCTGGAGGGACATCCGCTGGCTACACCTTC. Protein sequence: CASSLPGGTSAGYTF.

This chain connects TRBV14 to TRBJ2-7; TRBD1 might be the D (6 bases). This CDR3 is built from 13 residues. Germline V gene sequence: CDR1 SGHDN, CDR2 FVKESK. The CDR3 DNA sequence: TGTGCAAGCCAGAACAGGGAGAGCTACGAGCAGTACTTC. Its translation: CASQNRESYEQYF.

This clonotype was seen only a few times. This CDR3 is CASSGGGGVPAGELFF. DNA of the CDR3: TGTGCCAGCAGCGGTGGCGGAGGCGTCCCGGCCGGGGAGCTGTTTTTT. The V and J genes are TRBV9 and TRBJ2-2; a weak D match, TRBD2 (5 bases). Germline V lookup: CDR1 SGDLS, CDR2 YYNGEE. The CDR3 spans 16 residues. V was trimmed by 3 bases and J by 6 bases, leaving 18 bases between them.

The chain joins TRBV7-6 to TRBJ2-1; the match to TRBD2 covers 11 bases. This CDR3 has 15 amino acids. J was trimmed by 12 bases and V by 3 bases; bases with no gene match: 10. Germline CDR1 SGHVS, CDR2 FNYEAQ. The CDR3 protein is CASSFLASGGTGQFF. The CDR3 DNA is TGTGCCAGCAGCTTCTTGGCTAGCGGGGGGACGGGGCAGTTCTTC.

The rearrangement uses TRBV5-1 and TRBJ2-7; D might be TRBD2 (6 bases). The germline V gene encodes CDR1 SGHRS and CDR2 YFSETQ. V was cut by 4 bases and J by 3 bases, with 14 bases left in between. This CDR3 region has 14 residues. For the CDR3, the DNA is TGCGCCAGCAGCATCTCCGGGGGTTACTACGAGCAGTACTTC. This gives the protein CASSISGGYYEQYF.

The CDR3 region is CASTPSGQGTTTGETQYF. CDR3 nucleotides: TGCGCCAGCACCCCGAGCGGACAGGGGACCACCACCGGGGAGACCCAGTACTTC. V gene TRBV5-1 combines with J gene TRBJ2-5; 9 nucleotides align to TRBD1. J gave up 5 bases and V 6 bases, and 20 bases lay outside the gene matches. The germline V gene encodes CDR1 SGHRS and CDR2 YFSETQ. The CDR3 extends over 18 amino acids. Looking up the rest from reference TRBV5-1 and TRBJ2-5 gives the full variable domain: KAGVTQTPRYLIKTRGQQVTLSCSPISGHRSVSWYQQTPGQGLQFLFEYFSETQRNKGNFPGRFSGRQFSNSRSEMNVSTLELGDSALYLCASTPSGQGTTTGETQYFGPGTRLLVL.

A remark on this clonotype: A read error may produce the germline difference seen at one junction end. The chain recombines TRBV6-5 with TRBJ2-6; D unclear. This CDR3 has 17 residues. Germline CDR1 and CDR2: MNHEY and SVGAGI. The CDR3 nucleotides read TGTGCCACCAGTTACCGGCTTCTCATCTCTGGGGCCAACGTCCTGACTTTC. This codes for CATSYRLLISGANVLTF.

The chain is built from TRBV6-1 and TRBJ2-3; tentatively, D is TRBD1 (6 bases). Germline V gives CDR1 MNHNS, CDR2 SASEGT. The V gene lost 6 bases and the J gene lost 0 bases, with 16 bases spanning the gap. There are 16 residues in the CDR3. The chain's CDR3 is CASSKGRGQSTDTQYF. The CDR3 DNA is TGTGCCAGCAGCAAGGGCAGGGGCCAAAGCACAGATACGCAGTATTTT.

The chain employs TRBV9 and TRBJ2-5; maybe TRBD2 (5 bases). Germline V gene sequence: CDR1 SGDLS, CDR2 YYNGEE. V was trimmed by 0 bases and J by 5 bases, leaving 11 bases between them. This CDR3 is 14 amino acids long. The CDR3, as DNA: TGTGCCAGCAGCGTAGATTGGACTTCTGAGACCCAGTACTTC. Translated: CASSVDWTSETQYF.

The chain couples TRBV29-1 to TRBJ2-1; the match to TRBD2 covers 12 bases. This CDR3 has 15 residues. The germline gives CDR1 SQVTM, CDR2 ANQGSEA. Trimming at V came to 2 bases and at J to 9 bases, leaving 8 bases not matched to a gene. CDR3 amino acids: CSVEILAGGPLEQFF. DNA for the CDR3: TGCAGCGTTGAAATACTAGCGGGAGGACCCCTTGAGCAGTTCTTC.

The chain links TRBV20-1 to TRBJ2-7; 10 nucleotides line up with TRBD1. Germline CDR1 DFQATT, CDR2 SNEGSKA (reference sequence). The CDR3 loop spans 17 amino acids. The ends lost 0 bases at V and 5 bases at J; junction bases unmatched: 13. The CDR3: CSARDLPRDRGSDEQYF. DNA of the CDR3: TGCAGTGCTAGAGATTTGCCCCGGGACAGGGGTTCAGACGAGCAGTACTTC.

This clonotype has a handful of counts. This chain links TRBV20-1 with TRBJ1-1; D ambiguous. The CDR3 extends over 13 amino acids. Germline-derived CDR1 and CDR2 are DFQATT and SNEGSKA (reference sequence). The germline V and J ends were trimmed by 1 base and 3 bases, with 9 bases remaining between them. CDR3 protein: CSARGGHHTEAFF. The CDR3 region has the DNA TGCAGTGCTAGAGGTGGCCACCACACTGAAGCTTTCTTT.

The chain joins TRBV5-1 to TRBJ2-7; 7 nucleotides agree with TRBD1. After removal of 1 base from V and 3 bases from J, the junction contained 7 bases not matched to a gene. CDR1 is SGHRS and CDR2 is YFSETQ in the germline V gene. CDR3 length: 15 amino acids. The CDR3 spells CASSLYPGQNYEQYF. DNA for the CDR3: TGCGCCAGCAGCTTGTATCCGGGACAGAACTACGAGCAGTACTTC.

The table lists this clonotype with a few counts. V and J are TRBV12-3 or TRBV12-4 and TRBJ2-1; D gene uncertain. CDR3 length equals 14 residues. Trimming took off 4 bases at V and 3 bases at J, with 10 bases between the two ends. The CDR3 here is CASSSPGDYNEQFF. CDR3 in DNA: TGTGCCAGCAGTTCCCCAGGCGACTACAATGAGCAGTTCTTC.

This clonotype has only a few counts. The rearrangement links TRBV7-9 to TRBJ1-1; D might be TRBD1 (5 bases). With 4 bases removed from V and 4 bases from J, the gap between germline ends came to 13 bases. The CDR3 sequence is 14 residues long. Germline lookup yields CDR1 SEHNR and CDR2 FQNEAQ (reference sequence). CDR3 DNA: TGTGCCAGCAGCTCAGGGTTTGAGGCCACTGAAGCTTTCTTT. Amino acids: CASSSGFEATEAFF.

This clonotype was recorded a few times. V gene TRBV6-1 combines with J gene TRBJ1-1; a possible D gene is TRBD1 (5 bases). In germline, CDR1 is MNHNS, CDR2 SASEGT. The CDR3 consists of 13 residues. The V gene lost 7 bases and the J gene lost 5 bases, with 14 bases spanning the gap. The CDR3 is CASTMTGGTEAFF. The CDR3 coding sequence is TGTGCCAGCACCATGACGGGGGGAACTGAAGCTTTCTTT.

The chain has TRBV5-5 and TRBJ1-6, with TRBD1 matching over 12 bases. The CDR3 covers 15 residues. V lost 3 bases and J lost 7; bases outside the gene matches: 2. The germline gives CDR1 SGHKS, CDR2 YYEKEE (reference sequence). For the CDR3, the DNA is TGTGCCAGCAGCTGGGACAGGGGGCTGAATTCACCCCTCCACTTT. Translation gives CASSWDRGLNSPLHF. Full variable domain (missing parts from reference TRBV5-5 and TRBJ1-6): DAGVTQSPTHLIKTRGQQVTLRCSPISGHKSVSWYQQVLGQGPQFIFQYYEKEERGRGNFPDRFSARQFPNYSSELNVNALLLGDSALYLCASSWDRGLNSPLHFGNGTRLTVT.